Only a few counts were recorded for the clone carrying this T cell receptor (beta chain). Its antigen is not identified. Clones were sequenced by immunoSEQ multiplex PCR, and TCRdb holds only the in-frame ones, with some missing. The sample has fewer than 110,000 clones, 80% to 90% seen once. The data were obtained in a study of T cell responses to AZD1222 COVID-19 vaccine. General study results and limits: Spike-wide vaccine-associated CD4 TCRs dominated at 160-218 and 743-854. Repertoires were collected only later (after the peak T cell response had occurred). Most donors were white British, females outnumbered males, and clonal diversity was possibly underestimated.

CDR1 is MGHRA, CDR2 YSYEKL, per germline. The CDR3 is 22 residues long. Trimming at V came to 3 bases and at J to 2 bases, leaving 23 bases not matched to a gene. The receptor was derived from an adult who received the AZD1222 COVID-19 vaccine. The specimen comprised peripheral blood, sampled 28 days after the second AZD1222 dose. The chain joins TRBV4-1 to TRBJ1-3, with 9 positions matching TRBD1. The CDR3 DNA is TGCGCCAGCAGCCAGATTGGTTTCTGGACAGGGGACAAAGGAGTTACTGGAAACACCATATATTTT. Amino acids: CASSQIGFWTGDKGVTGNTIYF.